This is a list of T cell receptor beta chains from one sample in a study of shared clonotypes between healthy human individuals. Generated by immunoSEQ multiplex PCR, the TCRdb table keeps only in-frame clones and is missing some. The sample lists about 480,000 clones; 79% were seen once. The sequencing input was PBMCs. These receptors came from a woman aged 40 to 50 in good health. Some clones in this sample may be carry-over from other donors' samples. Both conserved end residues are part of each CDR3. Each record gives: clone size, J gene, V gene, D gene, CDR3 protein, CDR3 DNA. The D gene is left open where the match is weak. A clone size is listed for some rows: how often the clone was seen (once, few, many), or a class if it is expanded.

>.|TRBJ1-5|TRBV10-3|.
CAISGTQNSNQPQHF
TGTGCCATCAGTGGAACACAAAATAGCAATCAGCCCCAGCATTTT
>.|TRBJ1-4|TRBV4-3|TRBD1
CASSQDGTAHNEKLFF
TGCGCCAGCAGCCAAGACGGGACAGCCCATAATGAAAAACTGTTTTTT
>.|TRBJ2-7|TRBV11-2|.
CASSADRREQYF
TGTGCCAGCAGCGCCGACAGGCGCGAGCAGTACTTC
>once|TRBJ2-7|TRBV18|.
CASSPDGTYEQYF
TGTGCCAGCTCACCTGACGGCACCTACGAGCAGTACTTC
>.|TRBJ1-2|TRBV5-1|.
CASSLVGNYGYTF
TGCGCCAGCAGCTTGGTTGGGAACTATGGCTACACCTTC
>.|TRBJ1-5|TRBV5-5|.
CASSPWGMGDNQPQHF
TGTGCCAGCAGCCCCTGGGGGATGGGGGACAATCAGCCCCAGCATTTT
>.|TRBJ2-3|TRBV5-6|TRBD2
CASSWGLAGDLDTQYF
TGTGCCAGCAGCTGGGGACTAGCGGGAGACTTGGATACGCAGTATTTT
>.|TRBJ2-7|TRBV5-1|.
CASSWRGGGKPYEQYF
TGCGCCAGCAGCTGGCGAGGGGGCGGGAAGCCCTACGAGCAGTACTTC
>once|TRBJ2-1|TRBV5-4|.
CASSHGLQREQFF
TGTGCCAGCAGCCACGGTCTCCAGCGGGAGCAGTTCTTC
>.|TRBJ2-3|TRBV11-2|.
CASSYGGAADTQYF
TGTGCCAGCAGCTATGGGGGCGCGGCAGATACGCAGTATTTT
>.|TRBJ1-1|TRBV5-6|.
CASSWALNTEAFF
TGTGCCAGCAGCTGGGCACTGAACACTGAAGCTTTCTTT
>few|TRBJ2-7|TRBV13|TRBD2
CASSPRLAGELEQYF
TGTGCCAGCAGCCCCCGACTAGCGGGAGAACTCGAGCAGTACTTC
>.|TRBJ1-2|TRBV28|.
CASSSPGDYGYTF
TGTGCCAGCAGTTCCCCCGGGGACTATGGCTACACCTTC
>.|TRBJ1-1|TRBV19|.
CASSIAGFTEAFF
TGTGCCAGTAGTATTGCAGGATTTACTGAAGCTTTCTTT
>many|TRBJ1-5|TRBV7-9|.
CASSLGDTNQPQHF
TGTGCCAGCAGCTTAGGGGACACCAATCAGCCCCAGCATTTT
>.|TRBJ2-1|TRBV7-3|TRBD1
CASHPGQGRINEQFF
TGTGCCAGCCACCCGGGACAGGGTAGGATCAATGAGCAGTTCTTC
>.|TRBJ2-2|TRBV19|TRBD2
CASSYLRGLAGENTGELFF
TGTGCCAGTAGTTATCTGAGGGGCCTAGCGGGGGAGAACACCGGGGAGCTGTTTTTT
>.|TRBJ2-3|TRBV9|.
CASSASLPDTDTQYF
TGTGCCAGCAGCGCTTCCCTGCCAGACACAGATACGCAGTATTTT
>.|TRBJ2-1|TRBV27|.
CASRGGVGYNEQFF
TGTGCCAGCAGAGGAGGGGTGGGCTACAATGAGCAGTTCTTC
>once|TRBJ2-7|TRBV28|.
CASSVLLGEQYF
TGTGCCAGCAGTGTCCTCCTCGGGGAGCAGTACTTC
>.|TRBJ2-2|TRBV7-3|.
CASSLGTRNTGELFF
TGTGCCAGCAGCTTAGGGACACGGAACACCGGGGAGCTGTTTTTT
>.|TRBJ2-3|TRBV7-9|TRBD2
CASRDSGRADTQYF
TGTGCCAGCAGAGATAGCGGGAGGGCAGATACGCAGTATTTT
>.|TRBJ2-5|TRBV27|.
CASSHGGALETQYF
TGTGCCAGTTCCCACGGGGGCGCCCTAGAGACCCAGTACTTC
>.|TRBJ2-5|TRBV21-1|.
CASSCTGDTHQETQYF
TGTGCCAGCAGCTGTACAGGGGATACGCACCAAGAGACCCAGTACTTC